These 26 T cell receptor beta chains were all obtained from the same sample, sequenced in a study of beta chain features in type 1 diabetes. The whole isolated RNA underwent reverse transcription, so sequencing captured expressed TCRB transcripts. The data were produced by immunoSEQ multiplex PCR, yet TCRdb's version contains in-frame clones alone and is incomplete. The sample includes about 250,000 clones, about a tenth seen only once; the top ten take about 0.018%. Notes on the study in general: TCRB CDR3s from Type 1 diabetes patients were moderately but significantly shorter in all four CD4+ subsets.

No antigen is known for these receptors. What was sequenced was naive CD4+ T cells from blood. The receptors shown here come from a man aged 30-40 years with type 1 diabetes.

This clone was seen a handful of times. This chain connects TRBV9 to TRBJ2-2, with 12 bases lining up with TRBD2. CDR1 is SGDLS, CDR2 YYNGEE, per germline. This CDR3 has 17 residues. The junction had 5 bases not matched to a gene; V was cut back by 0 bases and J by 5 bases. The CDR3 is CASSVASSGGATGELFF. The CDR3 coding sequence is TGTGCCAGCAGCGTAGCCTCTAGCGGGGGGGCGACCGGGGAGCTGTTTTTT.

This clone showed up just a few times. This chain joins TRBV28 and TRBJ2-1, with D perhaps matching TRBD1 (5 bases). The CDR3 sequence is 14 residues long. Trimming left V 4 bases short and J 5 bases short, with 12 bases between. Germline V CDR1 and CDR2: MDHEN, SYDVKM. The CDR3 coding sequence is TGTGCCAGCAGTTCCAGGGTATCGGACAATGAGCAGTTCTTC. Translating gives CASSSRVSDNEQFF.

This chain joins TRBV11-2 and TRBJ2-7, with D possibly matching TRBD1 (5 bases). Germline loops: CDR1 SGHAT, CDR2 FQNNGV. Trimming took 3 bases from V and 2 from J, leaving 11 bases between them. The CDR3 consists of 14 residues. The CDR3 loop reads CASSFGHLAYEQYF. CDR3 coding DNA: TGTGCCAGCAGCTTTGGACACCTCGCCTACGAGCAGTACTTC.

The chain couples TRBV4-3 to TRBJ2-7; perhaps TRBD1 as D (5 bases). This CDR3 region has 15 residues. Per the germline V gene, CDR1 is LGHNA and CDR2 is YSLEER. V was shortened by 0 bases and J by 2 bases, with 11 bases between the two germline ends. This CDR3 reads CASSQEDNYPYEQYF. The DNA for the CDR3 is TGCGCCAGCAGCCAAGAGGACAACTACCCCTACGAGCAGTACTTC.

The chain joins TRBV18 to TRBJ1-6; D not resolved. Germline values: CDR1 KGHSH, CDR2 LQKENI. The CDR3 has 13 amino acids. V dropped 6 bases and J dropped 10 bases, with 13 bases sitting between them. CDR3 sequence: CASSAAVESPLHF. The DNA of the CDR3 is TGTGCCAGCTCGGCCGCCGTTGAATCACCCCTCCACTTT.

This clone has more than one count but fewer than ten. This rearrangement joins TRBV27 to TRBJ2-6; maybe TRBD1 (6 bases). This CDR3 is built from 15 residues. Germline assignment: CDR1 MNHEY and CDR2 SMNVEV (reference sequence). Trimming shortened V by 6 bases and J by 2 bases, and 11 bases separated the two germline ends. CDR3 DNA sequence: TGTGCCAGCAGCCCTCAGGGGCCTGGGGCCAACGTCCTGACTTTC. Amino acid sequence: CASSPQGPGANVLTF.

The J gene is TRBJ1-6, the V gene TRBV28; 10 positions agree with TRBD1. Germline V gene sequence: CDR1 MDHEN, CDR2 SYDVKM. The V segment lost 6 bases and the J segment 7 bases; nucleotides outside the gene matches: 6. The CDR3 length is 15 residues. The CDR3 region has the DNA TGTGCCAGCAGAGTCCCGGGACAGGGGAATTCACCCCTCCACTTT. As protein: CASRVPGQGNSPLHF.

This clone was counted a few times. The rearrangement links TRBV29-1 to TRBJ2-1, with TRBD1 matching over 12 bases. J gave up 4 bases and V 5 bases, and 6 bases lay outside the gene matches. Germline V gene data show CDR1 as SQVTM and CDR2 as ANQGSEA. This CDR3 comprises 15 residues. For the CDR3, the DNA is TGCAGCGTTCTCGGGGACAGGGGGCCGTACAATGAGCAGTTCTTC. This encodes CSVLGDRGPYNEQFF.

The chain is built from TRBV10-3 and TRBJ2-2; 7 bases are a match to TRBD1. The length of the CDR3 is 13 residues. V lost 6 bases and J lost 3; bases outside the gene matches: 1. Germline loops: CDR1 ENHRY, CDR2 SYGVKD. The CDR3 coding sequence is TGTGCCATCAGGGGACAGTACACCGGGGAGCTGTTTTTT. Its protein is CAIRGQYTGELFF.

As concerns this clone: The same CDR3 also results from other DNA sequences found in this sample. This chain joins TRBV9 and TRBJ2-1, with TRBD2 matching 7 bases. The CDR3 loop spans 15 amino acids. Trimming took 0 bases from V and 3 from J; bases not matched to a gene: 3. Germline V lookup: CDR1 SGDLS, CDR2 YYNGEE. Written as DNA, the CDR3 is TGTGCCAGCAGCGTAGGCCTAGCGGACTACAATGAGCAGTTCTTC. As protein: CASSVGLADYNEQFF.

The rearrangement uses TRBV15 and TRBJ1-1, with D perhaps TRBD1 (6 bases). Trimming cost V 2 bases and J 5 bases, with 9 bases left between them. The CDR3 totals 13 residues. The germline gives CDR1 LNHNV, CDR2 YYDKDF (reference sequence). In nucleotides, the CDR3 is TGTGCCACCAGCAGAAGGGGGAGAACTGAAGCTTTCTTT. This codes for CATSRRGRTEAFF.

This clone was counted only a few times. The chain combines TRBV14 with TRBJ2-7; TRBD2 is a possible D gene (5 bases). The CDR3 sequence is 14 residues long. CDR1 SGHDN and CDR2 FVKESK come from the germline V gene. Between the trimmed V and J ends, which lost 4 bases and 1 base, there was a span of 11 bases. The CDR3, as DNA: TGTGCCAGCAGCCCCGGGATCATGTCCTACGAGCAGTACTTC. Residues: CASSPGIMSYEQYF.

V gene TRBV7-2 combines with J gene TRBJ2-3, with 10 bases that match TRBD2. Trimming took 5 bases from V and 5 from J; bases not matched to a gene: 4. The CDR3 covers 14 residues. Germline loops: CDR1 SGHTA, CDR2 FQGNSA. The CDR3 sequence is CASSTGLARDTQYF. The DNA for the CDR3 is TGTGCCAGCAGCACGGGACTAGCGAGAGATACGCAGTATTTT.

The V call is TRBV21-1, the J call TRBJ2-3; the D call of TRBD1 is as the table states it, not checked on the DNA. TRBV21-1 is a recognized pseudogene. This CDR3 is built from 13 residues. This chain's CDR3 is CASLTPSTDTQYF. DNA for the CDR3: TGTGCCAGCCTGACACCTAGCACAGATACGCAGTATTTT.

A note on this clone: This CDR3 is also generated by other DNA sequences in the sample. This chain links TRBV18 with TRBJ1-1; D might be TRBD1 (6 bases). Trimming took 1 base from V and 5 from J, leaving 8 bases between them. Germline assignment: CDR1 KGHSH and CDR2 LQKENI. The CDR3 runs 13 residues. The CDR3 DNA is TGTGCCAGCTCACCACAGGGGGATACTGAAGCTTTCTTT. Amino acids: CASSPQGDTEAFF.

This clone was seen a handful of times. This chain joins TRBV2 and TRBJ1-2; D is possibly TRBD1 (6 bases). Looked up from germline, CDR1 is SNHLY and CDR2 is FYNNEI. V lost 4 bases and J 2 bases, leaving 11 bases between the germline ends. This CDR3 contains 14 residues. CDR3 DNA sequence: TGTGCCAGCAGTGTTGGCAGGGGAAACTATGGCTACACCTTC. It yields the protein CASSVGRGNYGYTF. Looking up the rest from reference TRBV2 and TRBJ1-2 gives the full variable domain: EPEVTQTPSHQVTQMGQEVILRCVPISNHLYFYWYRQILGQKVEFLVSFYNNEISEKSEIFDDQFSVERPDGSNFTLKIRSTKLEDSAMYFCASSVGRGNYGYTFGSGTRLTVV.

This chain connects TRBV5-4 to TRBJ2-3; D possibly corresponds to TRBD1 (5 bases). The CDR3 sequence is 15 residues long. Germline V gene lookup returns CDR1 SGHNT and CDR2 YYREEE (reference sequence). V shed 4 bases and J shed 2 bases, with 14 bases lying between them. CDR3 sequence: CASSLGLTDTDTQYF. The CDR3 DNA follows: TGTGCCAGCAGCCTAGGCCTGACAGACACAGATACGCAGTATTTT.

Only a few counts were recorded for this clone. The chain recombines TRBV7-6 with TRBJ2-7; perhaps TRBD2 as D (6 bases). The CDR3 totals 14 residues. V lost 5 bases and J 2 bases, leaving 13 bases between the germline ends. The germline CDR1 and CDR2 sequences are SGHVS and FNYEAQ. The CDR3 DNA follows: TGTGCCAGCAGCCCTCAGGGAGGAACCTACGAGCAGTACTTC. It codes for CASSPQGGTYEQYF. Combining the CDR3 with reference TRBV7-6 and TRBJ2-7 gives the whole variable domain GAGVSQSPRYKVTKRGQDVALRCDPISGHVSLYWYRQALGQGPEFLTYFNYEAQQDKSGLPNDRFSAERPEGSISTLTIQRTEQRDSAMYRCASSPQGGTYEQYFGPGTRLTVT.

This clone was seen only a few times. As DNA, the CDR3 is TGTGCCAGCAGCGAGGGGATCGGAAACACCATATATTTT. It yields the protein CASSEGIGNTIYF. The rearrangement uses TRBV9 and TRBJ1-3, with D maybe TRBD1 (5 bases). Germline-derived CDR1 and CDR2 are SGDLS and YYNGEE. The V end was cut by 3 bases, the J end by 4 bases, with 8 bases between. This CDR3 is 13 amino acids long.

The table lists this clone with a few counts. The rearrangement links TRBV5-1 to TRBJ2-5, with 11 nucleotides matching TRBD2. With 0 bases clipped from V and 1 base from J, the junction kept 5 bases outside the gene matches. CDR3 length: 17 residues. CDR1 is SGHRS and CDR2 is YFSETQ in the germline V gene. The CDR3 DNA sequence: TGCGCCAGCAGCTTGGTGGGGACTAGCGGCCTCCAAGAGACCCAGTACTTC. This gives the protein CASSLVGTSGLQETQYF. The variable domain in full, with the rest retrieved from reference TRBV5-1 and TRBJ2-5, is KAGVTQTPRYLIKTRGQQVTLSCSPISGHRSVSWYQQTPGQGLQFLFEYFSETQRNKGNFPGRFSGRQFSNSRSEMNVSTLELGDSALYLCASSLVGTSGLQETQYFGPGTRLLVL.

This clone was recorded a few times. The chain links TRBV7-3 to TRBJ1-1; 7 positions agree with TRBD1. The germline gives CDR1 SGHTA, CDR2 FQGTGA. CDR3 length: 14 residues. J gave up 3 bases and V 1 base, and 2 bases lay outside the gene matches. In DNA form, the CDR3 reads TGTGCCAGCAGCTTAATCGGGACAGACACTGAAGCTTTCTTT. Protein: CASSLIGTDTEAFF.

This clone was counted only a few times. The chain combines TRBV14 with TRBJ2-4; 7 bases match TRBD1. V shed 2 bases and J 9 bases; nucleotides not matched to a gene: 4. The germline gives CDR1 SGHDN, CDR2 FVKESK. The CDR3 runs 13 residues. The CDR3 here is CASSQNRDSIQYF. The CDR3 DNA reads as TGTGCCAGCAGCCAAAATCGGGACAGCATTCAGTACTTC.

CDR3 bases: TGTGCCTGGACTGGAGCGGGGGGGGAGACCCAGTACTTC. Translating gives CAWTGAGGETQYF. The gene calls are TRBV30 and TRBJ2-5; 10 bases agree with TRBD2. The trim removed 4 bases at V and 5 bases at J, leaving 4 bases unmatched. The CDR3 is 13 residues long. Germline V lookup: CDR1 GTSNPN, CDR2 SVGIG (reference sequence).

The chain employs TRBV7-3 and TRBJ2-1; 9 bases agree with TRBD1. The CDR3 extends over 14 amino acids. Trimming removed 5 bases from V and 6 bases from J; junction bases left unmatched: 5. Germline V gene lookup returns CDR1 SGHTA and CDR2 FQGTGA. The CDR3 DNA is TGTGCCAGCAGCCCAGGACAGGGGTTCAATGAGCAGTTCTTC. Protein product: CASSPGQGFNEQFF.

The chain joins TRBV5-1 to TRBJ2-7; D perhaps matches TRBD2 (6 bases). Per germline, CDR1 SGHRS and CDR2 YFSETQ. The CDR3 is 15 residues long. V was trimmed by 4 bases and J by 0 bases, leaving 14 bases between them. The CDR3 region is CASSVLAGGSYEQYF. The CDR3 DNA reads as TGCGCCAGCAGCGTACTAGCTGGGGGCTCCTACGAGCAGTACTTC. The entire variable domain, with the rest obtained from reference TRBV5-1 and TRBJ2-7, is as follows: KAGVTQTPRYLIKTRGQQVTLSCSPISGHRSVSWYQQTPGQGLQFLFEYFSETQRNKGNFPGRFSGRQFSNSRSEMNVSTLELGDSALYLCASSVLAGGSYEQYFGPGTRLTVT.

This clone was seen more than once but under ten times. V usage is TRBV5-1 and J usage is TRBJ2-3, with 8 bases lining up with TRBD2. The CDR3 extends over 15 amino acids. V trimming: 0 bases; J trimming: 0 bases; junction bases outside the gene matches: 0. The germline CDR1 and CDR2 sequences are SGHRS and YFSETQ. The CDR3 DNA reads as TGCGCCAGCAGCTTGGTAGCGGGGAGCACAGATACGCAGTATTTT. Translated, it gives CASSLVAGSTDTQYF.